This T cell receptor beta chain derives from a study of T cells in Graves' hyperthyroidism and ophthalmopathy. The overall study: At the time of initial diagnosis and before any treatment, peripheral blood was collected. Study-wide findings and caveats: Ophthalmopathy was predicted by the model a median of roughly 6.6 months ahead of onset.

RNA transcripts served as the template for amplifying TCR beta CDR3 regions. Primed by the HTBI set, a first-round RT-PCR was run on the TCR CDR3. TCRdb reprocessed the multiplex PCR reads with MiXCR, giving one entry per CDR3 protein. The table lists hundreds of thousands of distinct CDR3 sequences, roughly 14% of them singletons, with 20% to 25% in the top ten. This clonotype was seen at least ten times. Antigen: not known. V lost 9 bases to trimming and J lost 10 bases; unmatched junction nucleotides: 13. This CDR3 has 14 residues. Per germline, CDR1 ENHRY and CDR2 SYGVKD. Each diagnosis was grounded in clinical symptoms, serum thyroxine and TRAb, thyroid ultrasound, and orbital computed tomography.

The sequenced sample consisted of blood. This sequence joins TRBV10-3 and TRBJ2-1; TRBD1 agrees at 9 bases. This TCR derives from a woman aged 30 to 39 with Graves' hyperthyroidism. The CDR3 spells CAIAAGQGNWEQFF. The CDR3, as DNA: TGTGCCATAGCAGCGGGACAGGGTAATTGGGAGCAGTTCTTC.